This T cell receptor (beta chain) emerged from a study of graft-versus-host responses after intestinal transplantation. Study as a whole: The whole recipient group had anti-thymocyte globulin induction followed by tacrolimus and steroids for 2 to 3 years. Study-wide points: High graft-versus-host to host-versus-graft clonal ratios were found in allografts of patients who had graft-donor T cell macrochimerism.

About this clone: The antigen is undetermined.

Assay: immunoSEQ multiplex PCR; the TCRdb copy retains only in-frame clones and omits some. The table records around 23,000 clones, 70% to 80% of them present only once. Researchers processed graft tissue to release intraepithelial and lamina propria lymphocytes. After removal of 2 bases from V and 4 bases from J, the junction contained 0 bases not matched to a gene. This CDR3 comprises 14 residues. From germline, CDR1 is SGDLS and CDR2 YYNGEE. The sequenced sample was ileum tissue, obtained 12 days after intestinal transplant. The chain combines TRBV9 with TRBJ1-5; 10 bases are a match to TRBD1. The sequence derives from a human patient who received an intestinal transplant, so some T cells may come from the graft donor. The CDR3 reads CASSVGQGNQPQHF. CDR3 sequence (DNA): TGTGCCAGCAGCGTGGGACAGGGGAATCAGCCCCAGCATTTT.